A selection of T cell receptor beta chains follows, all from one sample in a study of blood T cell repertoires in COVID-19. Method: immunoSEQ multiplex PCR; TCRdb's copy keeps in-frame clones and lacks some. The sample includes approximately 110,000 clones, around 81% of them seen just once. Source material: peripheral blood. The receptors were sampled from a human donor in a cohort sampled during active or convalescent COVID-19. Each CDR3 is given with its conserved first and last residue. The order of the fields is D gene, J gene, clone size, V gene, CDR3 protein, CDR3 DNA. D genes are given only for firm matches. Rows may omit the clone size; those that give it use once, few, many or a size class.

>TRBD1|TRBJ2-5|-|TRBV24-1
CATRGWGDRGQETQYF
TGTGCCACCAGGGGATGGGGGGACAGGGGGCAAGAGACCCAGTACTTC
>-|TRBJ2-2|-|TRBV20-1
CSASARQGMTGELFF
TGCAGTGCTAGTGCTCGGCAGGGTATGACCGGGGAGCTGTTTTTT
>TRBD1|TRBJ2-5|-|TRBV7-9
CASSFALTGGVETQYF
TGTGCCAGCAGCTTCGCCCTGACAGGGGGCGTAGAGACCCAGTACTTC
>TRBD2|TRBJ2-3|-|TRBV11-3
CASTTSGSTDTQYF
TGTGCCAGCACGACTAGCGGGAGCACAGATACGCAGTATTTT
>TRBD1|TRBJ1-1|few|TRBV6-4
CASSDRGQGNPNTEAFF
TGTGCCAGCAGTGACCGAGGACAGGGGAATCCCAACACTGAAGCTTTCTTT
>TRBD1|TRBJ1-1|-|TRBV3-1/TRBV3-2
CASSRTTGSTEAFF
TGTGCCAGCAGCCGGACGACAGGGAGCACTGAAGCTTTCTTT
>TRBD2|TRBJ2-1|-|TRBV2
CASRSTSGALGEQFF
TGTGCCAGCAGATCGACTAGCGGGGCTCTCGGCGAGCAGTTCTTC
>-|TRBJ1-1|-|TRBV6-5
CASSYLGTEAFF
TGTGCCAGCAGCTACCTCGGCACTGAAGCTTTCTTT
>TRBD1|TRBJ2-5|-|TRBV2
CASSPGTGAGETQYF
TGTGCCAGCAGTCCCGGGACAGGGGCGGGCGAGACCCAGTACTTC
>TRBD1|TRBJ2-3|-|TRBV3-1/TRBV3-2
CASSLGTGCWAMATSNHSTDTQYF
TGTGCCAGCAGCCTAGGGACAGGTTGCTGGGCTATGGCTACCTCCAACCATAGCACAGATACGCAGTATTTT
>-|TRBJ1-1|-|TRBV7-4
CASSRTRGERDTEAFF
TGTGCCAGCAGCCGAACCAGGGGTGAGAGGGATACTGAAGCTTTCTTT
>-|TRBJ2-7|-|TRBV6-5
CASSPAGSPPYEQYF
TGTGCCAGCAGCCCCGCAGGGTCTCCCCCCTACGAGCAGTACTTC
>-|TRBJ2-7|-|TRBV20-1
CSASLGYEQYF
TGCAGTGCTAGCCTAGGCTACGAGCAGTACTTC
>-|TRBJ2-5|-|TRBV19
CASRKMGRETQYF
TGTGCCAGTAGAAAGATGGGGAGGGAGACCCAGTACTTC
>TRBD1|TRBJ2-2|few|TRBV7-3
CAKLTGTGHTGELFF
TGTGCCAAATTAACCGGGACAGGTCATACCGGGGAGCTGTTTTTT
>-|TRBJ1-4|-|TRBV3-1/TRBV3-2
CASSQDPEATNEKLFF
TGTGCCAGCAGCCAAGATCCAGAAGCAACTAATGAAAAACTGTTTTTT
>-|TRBJ1-1|few|TRBV6-2/TRBV6-3
CASSYQGRDTEAFF
TGTGCCAGCAGTTACCAAGGGAGAGACACTGAAGCTTTCTTT
>TRBD1|TRBJ1-1|-|TRBV19
CASYRRGPNTEAFF
TGTGCCAGTTACCGGAGGGGGCCGAACACTGAAGCTTTCTTT
>TRBD1|TRBJ2-7|-|TRBV9
CASRDTGQYYEQYF
TGTGCCAGCAGGGATACGGGACAGTACTACGAGCAGTACTTC
>-|TRBJ2-3|-|TRBV7-8
CAARPTAASTDTQYF
TGTGCCGCGCGCCCAACAGCGGCTAGCACAGATACGCAGTATTTT
>-|TRBJ2-3|-|TRBV19
CASRSGAYTDTQYF
TGTGCCAGTAGAAGTGGAGCATACACAGATACGCAGTATTTT
>-|TRBJ1-2|once|TRBV7-2
CASSFGGGGGYTF
TGTGCCAGCAGCTTCGGGGGGGGCGGTGGCTACACCTTC
>-|TRBJ1-1|-|TRBV20-1
CSARVVGGAFF
TGCAGTGCTAGAGTCGTGGGGGGAGCTTTCTTT
>-|TRBJ1-5|-|TRBV12-5
CASGPSAGPQHF
TGTGCTAGTGGTCCCAGTGCGGGGCCCCAGCATTTT
>-|TRBJ1-1|-|TRBV11-2
CASSNPTRDTREAFF
TGTGCCAGCAGCAACCCGACCCGGGACACCCGTGAAGCTTTCTTT
>TRBD1|TRBJ2-7|-|TRBV30
CASLLFRTGGPLYEQYF
TGTGCCAGCCTTCTATTCCGGACAGGGGGACCTCTCTACGAGCAGTACTTC
>-|TRBJ1-2|-|TRBV3-1/TRBV3-2
CASSRERGERYYGYTF
TGTGCCAGCAGTCGAGAGCGCGGGGAGAGGTACTATGGCTACACCTTC
>TRBD1|TRBJ1-6|-|TRBV7-2
CASSRQGMNSPLHF
TGTGCCAGCAGTAGACAGGGAATGAATTCACCCCTCCACTTT
>-|TRBJ2-2|-|TRBV7-2
CASSWSWSGELFF
TGTGCCAGCAGCTGGAGCTGGTCCGGGGAGCTGTTTTTT
>TRBD2|TRBJ2-5|-|TRBV7-8
CASSLGLGGKETQYF
TGTGCCAGCAGCTTAGGGCTCGGGGGGAAAGAGACCCAGTACTTC
>-|TRBJ1-2|-|TRBV27
CASSLQGGYGYTF
TGTGCCAGCAGTTTACAGGGCGGCTATGGCTACACCTTC
>TRBD2|TRBJ2-3|-|TRBV7-8
CASSVGTPGLAGLSTDTQYF
TGTGCCAGCAGCGTAGGGACCCCGGGACTAGCGGGGCTTTCCACAGATACGCAGTATTTT
>-|TRBJ2-7|few|TRBV7-9
CASSFRGGTYEQYF
TGTGCCAGCAGCTTTAGGGGCGGGACGTACGAGCAGTACTTC
>-|TRBJ2-7|-|TRBV18
CASSGDSSSYEQYF
TGTGCCAGCTCCGGGGACTCCTCCTCCTACGAGCAGTACTTC
>TRBD1|TRBJ1-1|-|TRBV9
CASSVSRGRERDTEAFF
TGTGCCAGCAGCGTAAGCAGGGGGCGGGAGCGGGACACTGAAGCTTTCTTT
>TRBD2|TRBJ2-1|few|TRBV19
CASSMSLAGDPSSYNEQFF
TGTGCCAGTAGTATGTCACTAGCGGGAGACCCTAGCTCCTACAATGAGCAGTTCTTC
>TRBD1|TRBJ1-6|-|TRBV27
CASSNRDRTNSPLHF
TGTGCCAGCAGTAACAGGGACAGGACTAATTCACCCCTCCACTTT
>TRBD1|TRBJ2-7|-|TRBV20-1
CSAAPGTVQYF
TGCAGTGCTGCCCCGGGGACAGTGCAGTACTTC
>TRBD2|TRBJ2-1|few|TRBV5-8
CASSFELAAPTLLHEQFF
TGTGCCAGCAGCTTCGAACTAGCGGCACCCACTCTCCTACATGAGCAGTTCTTC
>-|TRBJ1-1|-|TRBV7-9
CASSLVSLSNTEAFF
TGTGCCAGCAGCTTAGTTTCCTTATCGAACACTGAAGCTTTCTTT
>-|TRBJ1-3|-|TRBV6-5
CASSSSGSGNTIYF
TGTGCCAGCAGTAGCTCGGGCTCTGGAAACACCATATATTTT
>-|TRBJ2-7|-|TRBV11-2
CASSHYGGTGHEQYF
TGTGCCAGCAGTCATTACGGAGGAACGGGTCACGAGCAGTACTTC
>TRBD1|TRBJ1-4|-|TRBV29-1
CSVSVGTGVEKLFF
TGCAGCGTGAGCGTGGGGACAGGGGTGGAAAAACTGTTTTTT
>TRBD2|TRBJ2-5|-|TRBV27
CASSLVAGGTQYF
TGTGCCAGCAGTTTGGTAGCGGGGGGGACCCAGTACTTC
>TRBD2|TRBJ2-1|-|TRBV28
CASSLGGLAGWEQFF
TGTGCCAGCAGTTTAGGGGGACTAGCGGGATGGGAGCAGTTCTTC